This T cell receptor beta chain was sequenced during a study of blood T cell repertoires in COVID-19. Study background: In each case, the material was cDNA or gDNA derived from T cells, B-cell-depleted T cells, or PBMCs.

The CDR3 sequence is 17 residues long. Trimming removed 1 base at V and 2 bases at J, with 18 bases between. The V gene's germline CDR1 is SGHDN and CDR2 FVKESK. This clone was picked up one time. The authors' processing: The authors estimated nucleated cell counts from reference gene primer amplification. Measured with immunoSEQ multiplex PCR; TCRdb has only the in-frame clones, and not every one. Clone size and the V and J calls come from that table; the DNA yielded D and trimming. The table includes fewer than 50,000 clones, about 70% detected once. Source material: peripheral blood. The chain links TRBV14 to TRBJ2-7; D possibly corresponds to TRBD1 (6 bases). This clonotype originated in a man older than 75 with acute or convalescent COVID-19. CDR3 coding DNA: TGTGCCAGCAGCCAAGGTGGGGGCGGATCCGCCGCCTACGAGCAGTACTTC. This codes for CASSQGGGGSAAYEQYF.